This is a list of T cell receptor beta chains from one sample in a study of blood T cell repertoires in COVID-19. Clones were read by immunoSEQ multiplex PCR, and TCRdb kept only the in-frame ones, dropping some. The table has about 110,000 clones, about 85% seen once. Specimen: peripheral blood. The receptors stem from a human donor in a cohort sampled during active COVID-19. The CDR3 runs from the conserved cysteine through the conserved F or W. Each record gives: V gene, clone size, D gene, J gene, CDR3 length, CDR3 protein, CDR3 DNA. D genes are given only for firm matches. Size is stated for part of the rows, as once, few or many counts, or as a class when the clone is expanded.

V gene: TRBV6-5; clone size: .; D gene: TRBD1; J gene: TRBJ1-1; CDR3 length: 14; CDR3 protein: CASRVGTGNTEAFF; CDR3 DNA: TGTGCCAGCAGGGTCGGGACAGGGAACACTGAAGCTTTCTTT
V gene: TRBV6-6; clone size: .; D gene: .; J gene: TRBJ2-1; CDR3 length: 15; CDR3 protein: CASSYSILAANEQFF; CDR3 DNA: TGTGCCAGCAGTTACTCAATACTAGCAGCAAATGAGCAGTTCTTC
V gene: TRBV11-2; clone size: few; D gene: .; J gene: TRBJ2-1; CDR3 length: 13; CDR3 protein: CASSGTYDNEQFF; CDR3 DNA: TGTGCCAGCAGCGGGACTTACGACAATGAGCAGTTCTTC
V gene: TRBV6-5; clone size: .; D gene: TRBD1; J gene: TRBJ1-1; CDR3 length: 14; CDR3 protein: CASIPRDRYTEAFF; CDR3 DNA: TGTGCCAGCATTCCCAGGGACAGGTACACTGAAGCTTTCTTT
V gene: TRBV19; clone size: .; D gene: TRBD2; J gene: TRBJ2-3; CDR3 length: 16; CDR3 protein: CASSPRTSGGTDTQYF; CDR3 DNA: TGTGCCAGTAGTCCTCGGACTAGCGGGGGCACAGATACGCAGTATTTT
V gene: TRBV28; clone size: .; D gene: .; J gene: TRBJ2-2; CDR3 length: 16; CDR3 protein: CASSLAQGLGTGELFF; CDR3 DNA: TGTGCCAGCAGTTTAGCGCAGGGGTTGGGCACCGGGGAGCTGTTTTTT
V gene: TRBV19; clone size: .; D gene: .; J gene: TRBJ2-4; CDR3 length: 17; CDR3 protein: CASSTPQPLGAKNIQYF; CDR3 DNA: TGTGCCAGTAGTACCCCTCAACCTCTCGGGGCCAAAAACATTCAGTACTTC
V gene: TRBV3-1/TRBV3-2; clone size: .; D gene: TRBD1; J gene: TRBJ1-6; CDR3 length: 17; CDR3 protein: CASSQDRDRRRNSPLHF; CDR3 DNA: TGTGCCAGCAGCCAAGACCGGGACAGAAGAAGGAATTCACCCCTCCACTTT
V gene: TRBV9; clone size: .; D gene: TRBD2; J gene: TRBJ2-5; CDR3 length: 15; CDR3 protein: CASSASGGVVETQYF; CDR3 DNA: TGTGCCAGCAGCGCTAGCGGGGGGGTGGTAGAGACCCAGTACTTC
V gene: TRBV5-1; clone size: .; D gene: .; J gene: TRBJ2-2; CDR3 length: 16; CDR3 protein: CASSLGDSTNTGELFF; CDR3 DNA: TGCGCCAGCAGCTTGGGGGACTCGACGAACACCGGGGAGCTGTTTTTT
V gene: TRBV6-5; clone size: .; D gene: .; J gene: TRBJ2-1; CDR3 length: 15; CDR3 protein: CASNSAGGYYNEQFF; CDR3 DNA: TGTGCCAGCAACTCGGCAGGGGGGTACTACAATGAGCAGTTCTTC
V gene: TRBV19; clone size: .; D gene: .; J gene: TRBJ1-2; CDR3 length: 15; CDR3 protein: CASSSRRTPVYGYTF; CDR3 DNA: TGTGCCAGTAGCAGCCGACGGACACCGGTCTATGGCTACACCTTC
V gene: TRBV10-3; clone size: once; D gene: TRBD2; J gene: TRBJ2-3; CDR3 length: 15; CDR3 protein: CAITSGSGRSDTQYF; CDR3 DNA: TGTGCCATCACCTCGGGTAGCGGGAGGTCAGATACGCAGTATTTT
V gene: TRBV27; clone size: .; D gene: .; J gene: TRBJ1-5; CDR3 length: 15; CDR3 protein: CASSVAGTFNQPQHF; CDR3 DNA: TGTGCCAGTTCCGTTGCCGGGACTTTCAATCAGCCCCAGCATTTT
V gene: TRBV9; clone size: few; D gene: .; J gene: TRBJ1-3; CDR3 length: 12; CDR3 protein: CASSGGGNTIYF; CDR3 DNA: TGTGCCAGCAGCGGCGGCGGAAACACCATATATTTT
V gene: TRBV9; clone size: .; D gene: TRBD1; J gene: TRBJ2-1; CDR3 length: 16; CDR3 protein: CASSVGATGAGNEQFF; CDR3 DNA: TGTGCCAGCAGCGTAGGGGCGACAGGGGCGGGGAATGAGCAGTTCTTC
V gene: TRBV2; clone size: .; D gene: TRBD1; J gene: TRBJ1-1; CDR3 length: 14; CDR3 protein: CARIRRGQSTEAFF; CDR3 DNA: TGTGCCAGAATACGAAGGGGGCAGAGCACTGAAGCTTTCTTT
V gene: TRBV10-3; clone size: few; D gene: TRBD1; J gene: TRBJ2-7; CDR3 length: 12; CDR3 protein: CAIAGQGYEQYF; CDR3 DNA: TGTGCCATCGCAGGACAGGGCTACGAGCAGTACTTC
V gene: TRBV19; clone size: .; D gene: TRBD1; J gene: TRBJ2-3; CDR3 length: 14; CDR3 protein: CASRRDRATDTQYF; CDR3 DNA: TGTGCCAGTCGACGGGACAGGGCTACAGATACGCAGTATTTT
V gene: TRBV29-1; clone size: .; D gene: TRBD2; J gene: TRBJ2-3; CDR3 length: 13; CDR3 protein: CSAYLAGADTQYF; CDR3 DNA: TGCAGCGCCTACTTAGCGGGGGCAGATACGCAGTATTTT